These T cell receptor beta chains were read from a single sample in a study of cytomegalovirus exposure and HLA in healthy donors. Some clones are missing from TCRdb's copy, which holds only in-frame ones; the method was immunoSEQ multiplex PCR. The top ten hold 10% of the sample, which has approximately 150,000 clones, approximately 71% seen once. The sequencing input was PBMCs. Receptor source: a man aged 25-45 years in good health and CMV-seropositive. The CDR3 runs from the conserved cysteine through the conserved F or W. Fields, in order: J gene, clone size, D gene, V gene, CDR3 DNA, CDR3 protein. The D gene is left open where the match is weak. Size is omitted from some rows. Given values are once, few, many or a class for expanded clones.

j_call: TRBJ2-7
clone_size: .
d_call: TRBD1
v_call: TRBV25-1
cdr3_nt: TGTGCCAGCTCACAGGCAGGGGGCGGGTACGAGCAGTACTTC
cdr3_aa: CASSQAGGGYEQYF

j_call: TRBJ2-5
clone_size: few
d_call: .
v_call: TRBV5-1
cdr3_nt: TGCGCCAGCAGTCGAAACGAGGAGACCCAGTACTTC
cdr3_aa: CASSRNEETQYF

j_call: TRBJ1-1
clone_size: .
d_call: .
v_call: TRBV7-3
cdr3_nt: TGTGCCAGCAGCATGGCCGCGGACACTGAAGCTTTCTTT
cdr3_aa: CASSMAADTEAFF

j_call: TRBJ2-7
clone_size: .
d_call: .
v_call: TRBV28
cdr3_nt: TGTGCCAGCAGTTCCCTACAGGGAACAGTAGGGTACGAGCAGTACTTC
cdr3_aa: CASSSLQGTVGYEQYF

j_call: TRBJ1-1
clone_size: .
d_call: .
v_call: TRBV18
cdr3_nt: TGTGCCAGCTCACCATACGGGGATATTGAAGCTTTCTTT
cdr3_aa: CASSPYGDIEAFF

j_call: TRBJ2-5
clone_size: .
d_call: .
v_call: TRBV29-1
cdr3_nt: TGCAGCGTTGAAGATCAGAGGATGAGTGTCCAAGAGACCCAGTACTTC
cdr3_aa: CSVEDQRMSVQETQYF

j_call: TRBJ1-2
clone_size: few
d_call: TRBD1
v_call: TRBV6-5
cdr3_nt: TGTGCCAGCAGCCGACTGACAGGGGTTGGCTACACCTTC
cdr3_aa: CASSRLTGVGYTF

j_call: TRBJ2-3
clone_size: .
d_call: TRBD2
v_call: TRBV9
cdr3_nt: TGTGCCAGCAGCGTAGGTAGCGGGAGGGGAACAGATACGCAGTATTTT
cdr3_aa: CASSVGSGRGTDTQYF

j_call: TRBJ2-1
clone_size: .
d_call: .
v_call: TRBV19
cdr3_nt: TGTGCCAGTAGTATAGGCACTAGGAACAATGAGCAGTTCTTC
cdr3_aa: CASSIGTRNNEQFF

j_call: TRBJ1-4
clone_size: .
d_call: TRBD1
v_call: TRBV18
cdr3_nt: TGTGCCAGCACGGACGGCAGGGGGCTGTTTCAGGAAAAACTGTTTTTT
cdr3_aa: CASTDGRGLFQEKLFF

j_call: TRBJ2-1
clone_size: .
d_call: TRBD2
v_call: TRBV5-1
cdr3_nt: TGCGCCAGCAGTTATTCGGGACTACACGACAATGAGCAGTTCTTC
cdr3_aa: CASSYSGLHDNEQFF

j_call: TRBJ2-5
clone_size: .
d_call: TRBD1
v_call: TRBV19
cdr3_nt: TGTGCCAGTAGTCCCGGACCCCCAGGGGGAGAGACCCAGTACTTC
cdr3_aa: CASSPGPPGGETQYF

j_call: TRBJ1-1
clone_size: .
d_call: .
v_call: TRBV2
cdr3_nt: TGTGCCAGCATCGGGGGGGTTGAAGCTTTCTTT
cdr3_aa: CASIGGVEAFF

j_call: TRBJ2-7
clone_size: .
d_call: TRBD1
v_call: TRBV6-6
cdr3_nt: TGTGCCAGCAGTGCAGGGGACAGGGACGGCTACGAGCAGTACTTC
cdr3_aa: CASSAGDRDGYEQYF

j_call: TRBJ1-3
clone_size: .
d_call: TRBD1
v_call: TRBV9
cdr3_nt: TGTGCCAGCAGCGTATCAGGACAGGGTGCCGAGAACACCATATATTTT
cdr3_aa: CASSVSGQGAENTIYF

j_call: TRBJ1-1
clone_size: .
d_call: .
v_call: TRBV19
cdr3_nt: TGTGCCAGTAGTGGCGGTCCCGCCACTGAAGCTTTCTTT
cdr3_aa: CASSGGPATEAFF

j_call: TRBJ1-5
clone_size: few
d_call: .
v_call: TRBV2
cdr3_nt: TGTGCCAGCAGTGAATATGGCAATCAGCCCCAGCATTTT
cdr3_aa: CASSEYGNQPQHF

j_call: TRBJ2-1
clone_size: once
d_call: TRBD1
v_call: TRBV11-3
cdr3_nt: TGTGCCAGCTCGGAAGGACAGGGTACCGGTGAGCAGTTCTTC
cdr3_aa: CASSEGQGTGEQFF

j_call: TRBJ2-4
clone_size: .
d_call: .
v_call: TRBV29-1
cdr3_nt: TGCAGCGTTGTCCGGGGGAACATTCAGTACTTC
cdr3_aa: CSVVRGNIQYF

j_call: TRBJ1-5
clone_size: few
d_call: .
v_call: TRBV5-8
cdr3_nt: TGTGCCAGCAGCTCCGGACAGTTCAGCCAGCCCCAGCATTTT
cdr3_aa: CASSSGQFSQPQHF

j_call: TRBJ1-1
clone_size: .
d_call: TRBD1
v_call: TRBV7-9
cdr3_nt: TGTGCCAGCAGCTTAGCGAGGATCGTAGGGGACAGGCAGGTTGAAGCTTTCTTT
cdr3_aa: CASSLARIVGDRQVEAFF

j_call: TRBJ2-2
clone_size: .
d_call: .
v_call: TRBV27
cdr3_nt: TGTGCCAGCAGTTTACGGGGAAGGGACACCGGGGAGCTGTTTTTT
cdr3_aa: CASSLRGRDTGELFF

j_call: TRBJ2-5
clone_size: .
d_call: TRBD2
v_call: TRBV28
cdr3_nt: TGTGCCAGCAGTTTATACAGGACTAGCGGGAGGTATACCCTTCAAGAGACCCAGTACTTC
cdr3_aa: CASSLYRTSGRYTLQETQYF

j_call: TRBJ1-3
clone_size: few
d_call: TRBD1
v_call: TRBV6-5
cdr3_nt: TGTGCCAGCAGTCGCCGTACAGGGGCTGGAAACACCATATATTTT
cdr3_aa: CASSRRTGAGNTIYF

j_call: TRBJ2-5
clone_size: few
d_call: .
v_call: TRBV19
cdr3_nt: TGTGCCAGTAGTATCGGGCGGGACAGCCAAGAGACCCAGTACTTC
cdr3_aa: CASSIGRDSQETQYF

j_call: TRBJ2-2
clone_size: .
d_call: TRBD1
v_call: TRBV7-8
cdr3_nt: TGTGCCAGCAGCTTAACCCGGACAGGGATAGCCGGGGAGCTGTTTTTT
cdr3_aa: CASSLTRTGIAGELFF

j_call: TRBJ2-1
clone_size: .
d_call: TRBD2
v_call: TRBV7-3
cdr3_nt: TGTGCCAGCAGCTCTAGCGGTGAGCAGTTCTTC
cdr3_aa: CASSSSGEQFF

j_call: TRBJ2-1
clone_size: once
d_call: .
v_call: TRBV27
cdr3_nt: TGTGCCAGCAGTTTTGGAGGACTCCTTAATGAGCAGTTCTTC
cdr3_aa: CASSFGGLLNEQFF

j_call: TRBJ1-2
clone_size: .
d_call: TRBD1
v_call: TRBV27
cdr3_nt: TGTGCCAGCACCGGCACAGGGGGTGACTATGGCTACACCTTC
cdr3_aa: CASTGTGGDYGYTF

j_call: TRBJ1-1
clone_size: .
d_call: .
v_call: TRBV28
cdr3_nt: TGTGCCAGGAGGCAAGGGGTAAGGGGGAACACTGAAGCTTTCTTT
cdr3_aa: CARRQGVRGNTEAFF

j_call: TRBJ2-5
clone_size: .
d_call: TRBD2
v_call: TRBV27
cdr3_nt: TGTGCCAGCAGACAAAAAACCGGACTAGCGGGAGAGACCCAGTACTTC
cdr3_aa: CASRQKTGLAGETQYF

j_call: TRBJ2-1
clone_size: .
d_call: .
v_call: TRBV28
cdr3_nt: TGTGCCAGCACCATCGCGGGGCGGGATGAGCAGTTCTTC
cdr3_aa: CASTIAGRDEQFF

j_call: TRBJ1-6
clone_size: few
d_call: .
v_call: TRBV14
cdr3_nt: TGTGCCAGCAGAGCAGGGGTGCGTAATTCACCCCTCCACTTT
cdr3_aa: CASRAGVRNSPLHF

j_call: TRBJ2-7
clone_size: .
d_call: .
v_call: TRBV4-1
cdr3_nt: TGCGCCAGCAGCCACCCCGGGACAACCTACGAGCAGTACTTC
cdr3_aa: CASSHPGTTYEQYF

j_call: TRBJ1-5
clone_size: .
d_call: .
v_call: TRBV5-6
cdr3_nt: TGTGCCAGCAGCTTGTATGTCACAGCTAATCAGCCCCAGCATTTT
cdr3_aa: CASSLYVTANQPQHF

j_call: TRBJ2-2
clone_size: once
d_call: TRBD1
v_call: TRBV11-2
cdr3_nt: TGTGCCAGCAGCTTACGCAGAAGCGTGGGACAGTCCTACACCGGGGAGCTGTTTTTT
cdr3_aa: CASSLRRSVGQSYTGELFF

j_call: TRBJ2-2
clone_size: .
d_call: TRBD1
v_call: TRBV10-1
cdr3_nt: TGCGCCAGCAGTGAGGGACAGGGTCACACCGGGGAGCTGTTTTTT
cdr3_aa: CASSEGQGHTGELFF

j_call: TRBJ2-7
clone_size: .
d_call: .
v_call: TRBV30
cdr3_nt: TGTGCCTGGAGTGTGGGTTGGGGGCAGGCCTACGAGCAGTACTTC
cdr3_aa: CAWSVGWGQAYEQYF

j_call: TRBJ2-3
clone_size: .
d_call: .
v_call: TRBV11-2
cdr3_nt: TGTGCCAGCAGCCCGCAGACTAGGACAGATACGCAGTATTTT
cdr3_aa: CASSPQTRTDTQYF

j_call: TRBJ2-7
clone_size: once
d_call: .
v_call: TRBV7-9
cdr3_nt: TGTGCCAGCAGCTTAGGGGAGAATATCTACGAGCAGTACTTC
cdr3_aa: CASSLGENIYEQYF

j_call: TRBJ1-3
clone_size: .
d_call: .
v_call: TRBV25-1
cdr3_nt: TGTGCCAGCAGTATCGACGGGTTCTCTGGAAACACCATATATTTT
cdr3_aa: CASSIDGFSGNTIYF

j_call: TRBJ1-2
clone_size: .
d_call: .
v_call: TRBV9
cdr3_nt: TGTGCCAGCAGCGTATATGAGGGAATCTATGGCTACACCTTC
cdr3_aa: CASSVYEGIYGYTF

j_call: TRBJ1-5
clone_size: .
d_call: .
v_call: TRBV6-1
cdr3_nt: TGTGCCAGCCGGTGGGAGGCCTCCGCCAATCAGCCCCAGCATTTT
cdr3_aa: CASRWEASANQPQHF

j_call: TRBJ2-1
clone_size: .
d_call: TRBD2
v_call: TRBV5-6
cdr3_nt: TGTGCCAGCAGCGGGACCTTCGGGCGGGAGGGGAATGAGCAGTTCTTC
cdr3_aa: CASSGTFGREGNEQFF

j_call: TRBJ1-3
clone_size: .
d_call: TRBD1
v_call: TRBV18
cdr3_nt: TGTGCCAGCTCACCTGGACAGGCTGGAAACACCATATATTTT
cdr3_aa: CASSPGQAGNTIYF

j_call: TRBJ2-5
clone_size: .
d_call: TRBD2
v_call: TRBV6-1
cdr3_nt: TGTGCCGGCAAGCGGGAGGCCATCGTAGAGACCCAGTACTTC
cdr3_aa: CAGKREAIVETQYF